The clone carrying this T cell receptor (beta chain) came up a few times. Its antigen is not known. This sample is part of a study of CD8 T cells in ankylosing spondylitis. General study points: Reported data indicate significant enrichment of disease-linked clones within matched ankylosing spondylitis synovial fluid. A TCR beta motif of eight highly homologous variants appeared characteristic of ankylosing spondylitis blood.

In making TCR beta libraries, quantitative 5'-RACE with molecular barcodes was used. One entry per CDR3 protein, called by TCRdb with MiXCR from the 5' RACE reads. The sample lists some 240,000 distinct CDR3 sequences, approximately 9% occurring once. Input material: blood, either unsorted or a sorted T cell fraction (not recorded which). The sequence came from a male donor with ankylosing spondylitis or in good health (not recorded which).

This CDR3 reads CASSELAGSGANVLTF. In DNA form, the CDR3 reads TGTGCCAGCAGTGAGTTGGCGGGCTCTGGGGCCAACGTCCTGACTTTC. This chain links TRBV6-4 with TRBJ2-6; D might be TRBD2 (5 bases). This CDR3 comprises 16 residues. V was cut by 3 bases and J by 0 bases, with 9 bases left in between. Germline CDR1 MRHNA, CDR2 SNTAGT.